This TCR beta chain was observed in a study of shared clonotypes between healthy human individuals. Terminally differentiated effector memory CD45RA+ cells were left out of the naive CD8 fraction, which was CD45RO-negative and positively selected for CCR7. Donors were Caucasian adults residing in Nashville, Tennessee, USA. General study results and limits: The study found lower generation probabilities in non-shared clonotypes than in those shared by all four donors.

Assay used: immunoSEQ multiplex PCR; TCRdb lists only in-frame clones, some missing. The profile covers about 1,800,000 clones, with less than 95% appearing a single time and approximately 1.2% taken by the ten largest. The CDR3 runs 19 residues. CDR1 and CDR2 (germline): SGDLS, YYNGEE. V was pared by 0 bases and J by 0 bases, with 5 bases of the junction left unmatched. As concerns this clone: The target antigen is unknown.

This chain connects TRBV9 to TRBJ2-6; 11 bases fit TRBD1. The source of this sequence is a man younger than 30 in good health. The sequenced sample was naive CD8+ T cells sorted from blood. The CDR3 protein is CASSVVAGTGGSGANVLTF. DNA of the CDR3: TGTGCCAGCAGCGTAGTAGCGGGGACAGGGGGCTCTGGGGCCAACGTCCTGACTTTC.